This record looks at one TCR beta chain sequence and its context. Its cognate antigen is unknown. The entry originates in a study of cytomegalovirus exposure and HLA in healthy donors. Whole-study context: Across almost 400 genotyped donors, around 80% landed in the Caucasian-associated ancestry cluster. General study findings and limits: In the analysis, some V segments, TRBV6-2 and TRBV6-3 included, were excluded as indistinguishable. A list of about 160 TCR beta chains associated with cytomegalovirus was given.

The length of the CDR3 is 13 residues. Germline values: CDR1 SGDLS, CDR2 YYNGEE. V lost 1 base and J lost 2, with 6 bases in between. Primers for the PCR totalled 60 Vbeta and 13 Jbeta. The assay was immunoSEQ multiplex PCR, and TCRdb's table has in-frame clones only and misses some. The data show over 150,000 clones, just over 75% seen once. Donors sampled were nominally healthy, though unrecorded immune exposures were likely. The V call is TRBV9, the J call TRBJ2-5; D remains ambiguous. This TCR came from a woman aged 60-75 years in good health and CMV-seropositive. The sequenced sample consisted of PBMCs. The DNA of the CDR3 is TGTGCCAGCAGCGTAACCGGTCAAGAGACCCAGTACTTC. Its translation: CASSVTGQETQYF.